The present entry profiles one T cell receptor beta chain with its context. The CDR3 is 13 amino acids. Germline V CDR1 and CDR2: MNHEY, SMNVEV (reference sequence). V lost 4 bases and J lost 7; bases outside the gene matches: 5. The source of the sample is a study of blood T cell repertoires in COVID-19. Sequencing used immunoSEQ multiplex PCR; TCRdb keeps in-frame clones, though not all of them. The sample contains 89,000 or so clones, about 85% of which appear only once. This clonotype was sampled from a man at least 80 years old with acute or convalescent COVID-19. The chain links TRBV27 to TRBJ1-2; 8 nucleotides agree with TRBD1. Sequencing was done on a sample of peripheral blood. CDR3 nucleotide sequence: TGTGCCAGCAGTTGGAGACAGGGGTCTGGCTACACCTTC. As protein: CASSWRQGSGYTF.